Listed below are T cell receptor beta chains from one sample, sequenced in a study of OX40 agonist ivuxolimab in advanced cancers. Clones were read by immunoSEQ multiplex PCR, and TCRdb kept only the in-frame ones, dropping some. The sample contains 20,000 to 30,000 clones, roughly three quarters of which appear only once. The sequenced sample was CD4+ or CD8+ T cells sorted from blood, obtained in a trial of the OX40 agonist ivuxolimab. The source is an adult with an advanced solid tumor such as melanoma, head and neck, liver or kidney cancer. The CDR3 runs from the conserved cysteine through the conserved F or W. D genes are given only for firm matches. Clone size, where shown, is once, few, many, or a class for clones that have expanded.

J gene: TRBJ2-1
clone size: .
CDR3 length: 17
V gene: TRBV7-6
D gene: .
CDR3 protein: CASSLGVRDSSYNEQFF
CDR3 DNA: TGTGCCAGCAGCTTAGGGGTCCGGGACTCCTCCTACAATGAGCAGTTCTTC

J gene: TRBJ2-7
clone size: .
CDR3 length: 17
V gene: TRBV25-1
D gene: TRBD1
CDR3 protein: CASSTDGTAGHNYEQYF
CDR3 DNA: TGTGCCAGCAGTACAGACGGGACAGCCGGGCACAACTACGAGCAGTACTTC

J gene: TRBJ2-1
clone size: .
CDR3 length: 12
V gene: TRBV10-3
D gene: TRBD1
CDR3 protein: CAILTGHNEQFF
CDR3 DNA: TGTGCCATCCTGACAGGGCACAATGAGCAGTTCTTC

J gene: TRBJ1-1
clone size: .
CDR3 length: 11
V gene: TRBV29-1
D gene: .
CDR3 protein: CSVEDYPEAFF
CDR3 DNA: TGCAGCGTTGAAGATTACCCTGAAGCTTTCTTT

J gene: TRBJ2-2
clone size: .
CDR3 length: 14
V gene: TRBV7-9
D gene: .
CDR3 protein: CATADLANTGELFF
CDR3 DNA: TGTGCCACCGCCGATTTGGCGAACACCGGGGAGCTGTTTTTT

J gene: TRBJ2-2
clone size: .
CDR3 length: 17
V gene: TRBV10-3
D gene: .
CDR3 protein: CAISEGRRPLNTGELFF
CDR3 DNA: TGTGCCATCAGTGAGGGACGTCGCCCATTAAACACCGGGGAGCTGTTTTTT

J gene: TRBJ2-7
clone size: once
CDR3 length: 16
V gene: TRBV5-6
D gene: .
CDR3 protein: CASSLGLGGASYEQYF
CDR3 DNA: TGTGCCAGCAGCTTAGGACTAGGGGGCGCGAGCTACGAGCAGTACTTC

J gene: TRBJ2-1
clone size: .
CDR3 length: 15
V gene: TRBV9
D gene: TRBD2
CDR3 protein: CASSAETSSNNEQFF
CDR3 DNA: TGTGCCAGCAGCGCAGAGACTAGCAGCAACAATGAGCAGTTCTTC

J gene: TRBJ2-1
clone size: few
CDR3 length: 14
V gene: TRBV2
D gene: .
CDR3 protein: CASSVGRGREEQFF
CDR3 DNA: TGTGCCAGCAGTGTAGGTAGGGGCAGAGAGGAGCAGTTCTTC

J gene: TRBJ2-2
clone size: .
CDR3 length: 12
V gene: TRBV19
D gene: .
CDR3 protein: CASSIVVGELFF
CDR3 DNA: TGTGCCAGTAGTATCGTCGTCGGGGAGCTGTTTTTT

J gene: TRBJ2-7
clone size: .
CDR3 length: 16
V gene: TRBV7-8
D gene: TRBD1
CDR3 protein: CASSPAGGDRRYEQYF
CDR3 DNA: TGTGCCAGCAGCCCCGCGGGTGGGGACAGGAGGTACGAGCAGTACTTC

J gene: TRBJ2-1
clone size: few
CDR3 length: 17
V gene: TRBV7-3
D gene: .
CDR3 protein: CASSLEGGWSSYNEQFF
CDR3 DNA: TGTGCCAGCAGCTTGGAGGGAGGCTGGAGCTCCTACAATGAGCAGTTCTTC

J gene: TRBJ2-7
clone size: .
CDR3 length: 14
V gene: TRBV27
D gene: TRBD1
CDR3 protein: CASSLAQGAYEQYF
CDR3 DNA: TGTGCCAGCAGTTTAGCCCAGGGGGCCTACGAGCAGTACTTC

J gene: TRBJ2-3
clone size: once
CDR3 length: 16
V gene: TRBV7-9
D gene: .
CDR3 protein: CASSVLLPPWTDTQYF
CDR3 DNA: TGTGCCAGCAGCGTTCTACTACCACCGTGGACAGATACGCAGTATTTT

J gene: TRBJ1-2
clone size: few
CDR3 length: 13
V gene: TRBV2
D gene: .
CDR3 protein: CASISRVGYGYTF
CDR3 DNA: TGTGCCAGCATCAGCCGGGTTGGGTATGGCTACACCTTC

J gene: TRBJ2-3
clone size: .
CDR3 length: 14
V gene: TRBV11-2
D gene: .
CDR3 protein: CASSLASVTDTQYF
CDR3 DNA: TGTGCCAGCAGCTTAGCGTCAGTTACAGATACGCAGTATTTT

J gene: TRBJ2-7
clone size: .
CDR3 length: 16
V gene: TRBV7-6
D gene: .
CDR3 protein: CASSLVGGFSSYEQYF
CDR3 DNA: TGTGCCAGCAGCTTAGTCGGGGGCTTCAGCTCCTACGAGCAGTACTTC

J gene: TRBJ1-1
clone size: large
CDR3 length: 16
V gene: TRBV6-5
D gene: TRBD1
CDR3 protein: CASSLQDRGQNTEAFF
CDR3 DNA: TGTGCCAGCAGTTTACAGGACAGGGGGCAAAACACTGAAGCTTTCTTT

J gene: TRBJ2-1
clone size: .
CDR3 length: 15
V gene: TRBV27
D gene: .
CDR3 protein: CASSWGLFSYNEQFF
CDR3 DNA: TGTGCCAGCAGTTGGGGCCTTTTCTCCTACAATGAGCAGTTCTTC

J gene: TRBJ2-3
clone size: .
CDR3 length: 19
V gene: TRBV5-1
D gene: TRBD2
CDR3 protein: CASSPGTSGMAARTDTQYF
CDR3 DNA: TGCGCCAGCAGTCCCGGGACTAGCGGGATGGCGGCACGCACAGATACGCAGTATTTT

J gene: TRBJ2-7
clone size: .
CDR3 length: 14
V gene: TRBV21-1
D gene: .
CDR3 protein: CASSKGCGCYEQYF
CDR3 DNA: TGTGCCAGCAGCAAGGGTTGCGGCTGCTACGAGCAGTACTTC

J gene: TRBJ2-3
clone size: few
CDR3 length: 14
V gene: TRBV29-1
D gene: TRBD2
CDR3 protein: CRGHAGVSTDTQYF
CDR3 DNA: TGCAGGGGGCATGCGGGGGTGAGCACAGATACGCAGTATTTT

J gene: TRBJ1-2
clone size: .
CDR3 length: 9
V gene: TRBV30
D gene: .
CDR3 protein: CASDGGYTF
CDR3 DNA: TGTGCCTCCGATGGAGGCTACACCTTC

J gene: TRBJ2-7
clone size: .
CDR3 length: 10
V gene: TRBV2
D gene: .
CDR3 protein: CASMGRGGIF
CDR3 DNA: TGTGCCAGCATGGGTCGAGGGGGGATATTC

J gene: TRBJ2-6
clone size: .
CDR3 length: 11
V gene: TRBV29-1
D gene: .
CDR3 protein: CSVAEANVLTF
CDR3 DNA: TGCAGCGTTGCGGAGGCCAACGTCCTGACTTTC

J gene: TRBJ2-2
clone size: .
CDR3 length: 13
V gene: TRBV10-3
D gene: TRBD2
CDR3 protein: CASGGRDTGELFF
CDR3 DNA: TGTGCCTCGGGGGGAAGGGACACCGGGGAGCTGTTTTTT

J gene: TRBJ1-5
clone size: .
CDR3 length: 16
V gene: TRBV5-6
D gene: .
CDR3 protein: CASSLSYGGGNQPQHF
CDR3 DNA: TGTGCCAGCAGCTTGTCGTATGGGGGAGGCAATCAGCCCCAGCATTTT

J gene: TRBJ1-3
clone size: .
CDR3 length: 14
V gene: TRBV9
D gene: TRBD1
CDR3 protein: CASSLTGGGNTIYF
CDR3 DNA: TGTGCCAGCAGCCTAACAGGGGGAGGAAACACCATATATTTT

J gene: TRBJ1-1
clone size: .
CDR3 length: 14
V gene: TRBV6-1
D gene: TRBD1
CDR3 protein: CASSTTGVRTEAFF
CDR3 DNA: TGTGCCAGCAGTACGACAGGGGTACGCACTGAAGCTTTCTTT

J gene: TRBJ1-2
clone size: many
CDR3 length: 13
V gene: TRBV5-8
D gene: .
CDR3 protein: CASSLGQGITVTF
CDR3 DNA: TGTGCCAGCAGCTTAGGGCAGGGCATCACTGTCACCTTC

J gene: TRBJ2-2
clone size: .
CDR3 length: 12
V gene: TRBV2
D gene: .
CDR3 protein: CASFSGPGELFF
CDR3 DNA: TGTGCCAGCTTCTCAGGGCCCGGGGAGCTGTTTTTT

J gene: TRBJ2-7
clone size: .
CDR3 length: 14
V gene: TRBV6-5
D gene: .
CDR3 protein: CASSSLGLGYEQYF
CDR3 DNA: TGTGCCAGCAGTTCTCTGGGACTTGGCTACGAGCAGTACTTC

J gene: TRBJ2-2
clone size: .
CDR3 length: 14
V gene: TRBV5-1
D gene: .
CDR3 protein: CASSLALGTGELFF
CDR3 DNA: TGCGCTAGCAGCTTGGCCCTCGGAACCGGGGAGCTGTTTTTT

J gene: TRBJ2-7
clone size: .
CDR3 length: 15
V gene: TRBV5-4
D gene: .
CDR3 protein: CASSWVGGGSYEQYF
CDR3 DNA: TGTGCCAGCAGTTGGGTAGGAGGGGGCTCCTACGAGCAGTACTTC

J gene: TRBJ1-4
clone size: .
CDR3 length: 15
V gene: TRBV4-2
D gene: .
CDR3 protein: CASSPLGTTNEKLFF
CDR3 DNA: TGTGCCAGCAGCCCACTCGGCACAACTAATGAAAAACTGTTTTTT

J gene: TRBJ2-5
clone size: .
CDR3 length: 20
V gene: TRBV11-3
D gene: TRBD2
CDR3 protein: CASSLPPVGGREGMQETQYF
CDR3 DNA: TGTGCCAGCAGCTTACCGCCCGTGGGTGGGCGGGAGGGGATGCAAGAGACCCAGTACTTC

J gene: TRBJ2-1
clone size: few
CDR3 length: 12
V gene: TRBV25-1
D gene: .
CDR3 protein: CASSEYINEQFF
CDR3 DNA: TGTGCCAGCAGTGAATATATTAATGAGCAGTTCTTC

J gene: TRBJ1-1
clone size: .
CDR3 length: 15
V gene: TRBV27
D gene: TRBD1
CDR3 protein: CASLSWGAGQTEAFF
CDR3 DNA: TGTGCCAGCTTATCCTGGGGGGCGGGACAGACTGAAGCTTTCTTT

J gene: TRBJ2-3
clone size: .
CDR3 length: 16
V gene: TRBV5-6
D gene: .
CDR3 protein: CASSWRAQPATDTQYF
CDR3 DNA: TGTGCCAGCAGCTGGAGGGCGCAGCCTGCCACAGATACGCAGTATTTT

J gene: TRBJ2-7
clone size: .
CDR3 length: 13
V gene: TRBV7-9
D gene: .
CDR3 protein: CASSLRGSYEQYF
CDR3 DNA: TGTGCCAGCAGCTTACGCGGCTCCTACGAGCAGTACTTC

J gene: TRBJ2-3
clone size: .
CDR3 length: 15
V gene: TRBV9
D gene: .
CDR3 protein: CASSVGVYIPDTQYF
CDR3 DNA: TGTGCCAGCAGCGTAGGGGTCTATATCCCAGATACGCAGTATTTT

J gene: TRBJ2-3
clone size: .
CDR3 length: 16
V gene: TRBV5-8
D gene: .
CDR3 protein: CASSLGLGAVTDTQYF
CDR3 DNA: TGTGCCAGCAGCTTGGGGCTGGGGGCTGTCACAGATACGCAGTATTTT

J gene: TRBJ2-7
clone size: .
CDR3 length: 14
V gene: TRBV7-6
D gene: .
CDR3 protein: CASSIARAGYEQYF
CDR3 DNA: TGTGCCAGCAGTATAGCTAGGGCTGGCTACGAGCAGTACTTC

J gene: TRBJ2-7
clone size: .
CDR3 length: 15
V gene: TRBV11-2
D gene: .
CDR3 protein: CASSLVGGETDEQYF
CDR3 DNA: TGTGCCAGCAGCTTAGTTGGGGGAGAAACCGACGAGCAGTACTTC

J gene: TRBJ1-5
clone size: .
CDR3 length: 13
V gene: TRBV6-1
D gene: .
CDR3 protein: CASSPGGSQPQHF
CDR3 DNA: TGTGCCAGCAGTCCTGGGGGAAGTCAGCCCCAGCATTTT

J gene: TRBJ1-4
clone size: .
CDR3 length: 14
V gene: TRBV11-2
D gene: .
CDR3 protein: CASSYLDGNEKLFF
CDR3 DNA: TGTGCCAGCAGCTACCTTGACGGGAATGAAAAACTGTTTTTT

J gene: TRBJ2-7
clone size: .
CDR3 length: 14
V gene: TRBV4-2
D gene: .
CDR3 protein: CASSLPQAAYEQYF
CDR3 DNA: TGTGCCAGCAGTTTACCCCAGGCGGCCTACGAGCAGTACTTC